Presented here are 6 T cell receptor beta chains from one specimen sequenced in a study of cytomegalovirus exposure and HLA in healthy donors. PCR involved 60 Vbeta and 13 Jbeta primers. The data were produced by immunoSEQ multiplex PCR, yet TCRdb's version contains in-frame clones alone and is incomplete. The sample has more than 150,000 clones; around three quarters are singletons. The material sequenced was PBMCs. Receptors originate from a woman aged 25 to 45 in good health and CMV-seropositive.

The chain carries TRBV4-1 and TRBJ2-1, with TRBD2 identical over 12 bases. The CDR3 contains 17 residues. J gave up 8 bases and V 1 base, and 9 bases lay outside the gene matches. Germline CDR1 MGHRA, CDR2 YSYEKL. The CDR3 loop reads CASSQASGGAGLDEQFF. The CDR3 region has the DNA TGCGCCAGCAGCCAAGCTAGCGGGGGGGCCGGGTTAGATGAGCAGTTCTTC.

The rearrangement joins TRBV10-3 to TRBJ2-6; 7 positions agree with TRBD1. CDR3 length equals 18 residues. Germline V CDR1 and CDR2: ENHRY, SYGVKD. Trimming removed 6 bases from V and 4 bases from J; junction bases left unmatched: 15. Here the CDR3 reads CAIRTATDRAPGANVLTF. In DNA, the CDR3 is TGTGCCATCAGAACCGCCACCGACAGGGCCCCGGGGGCCAACGTCCTGACTTTC.

The CDR3 nucleotides are TGCGCCAGCAGCGACGAGACAGGGGGTAGTGAGACCCAGTACTTC. Residues: CASSDETGGSETQYF. The chain recombines TRBV5-1 with TRBJ2-5; TRBD1 matches at 9 bases. With 4 bases clipped from V and 5 bases from J, the junction kept 9 bases outside the gene matches. The CDR3 is 15 residues long. The germline V gene has CDR1 SGHRS and CDR2 YFSETQ.

This chain connects TRBV4-3 to TRBJ2-5, with 9 bases matching TRBD2. CDR1 is LGHNA, CDR2 YSLEER, per germline. The V and J ends lost 3 bases and 0 bases, in that order; junction bases with no gene match: 5. This CDR3 is built from 16 residues. The CDR3 loop is CASSQSAGGYQETQYF. The CDR3 DNA is TGCGCCAGCAGCCAGTCAGCGGGAGGTTACCAAGAGACCCAGTACTTC.

The chain is built from TRBV4-2 and TRBJ2-3, with 9 bases identical to TRBD2. Trimming at V came to 0 bases and at J to 6 bases, leaving 13 bases not matched to a gene. The CDR3 totals 18 residues. CDR1 is LGHNA and CDR2 is YNFKEQ in the germline V gene. Here the CDR3 reads CASSQEAASGAPGDTQYF. CDR3 nucleotides: TGTGCCAGCAGCCAAGAGGCGGCTAGCGGGGCCCCAGGGGATACGCAGTATTTT.

This chain uses TRBV7-2 with TRBJ1-6; D might be TRBD1 (5 bases). Germline V CDR1 and CDR2: SGHTA, FQGNSA. V shed 1 base and J shed 4 bases, with 11 bases lying between them. There are 16 residues in the CDR3. The CDR3 coding sequence is TGTGCCAGCAGCTTAGTACGGGGGATGTATAATTCACCCCTCCACTTT. This translates into CASSLVRGMYNSPLHF.